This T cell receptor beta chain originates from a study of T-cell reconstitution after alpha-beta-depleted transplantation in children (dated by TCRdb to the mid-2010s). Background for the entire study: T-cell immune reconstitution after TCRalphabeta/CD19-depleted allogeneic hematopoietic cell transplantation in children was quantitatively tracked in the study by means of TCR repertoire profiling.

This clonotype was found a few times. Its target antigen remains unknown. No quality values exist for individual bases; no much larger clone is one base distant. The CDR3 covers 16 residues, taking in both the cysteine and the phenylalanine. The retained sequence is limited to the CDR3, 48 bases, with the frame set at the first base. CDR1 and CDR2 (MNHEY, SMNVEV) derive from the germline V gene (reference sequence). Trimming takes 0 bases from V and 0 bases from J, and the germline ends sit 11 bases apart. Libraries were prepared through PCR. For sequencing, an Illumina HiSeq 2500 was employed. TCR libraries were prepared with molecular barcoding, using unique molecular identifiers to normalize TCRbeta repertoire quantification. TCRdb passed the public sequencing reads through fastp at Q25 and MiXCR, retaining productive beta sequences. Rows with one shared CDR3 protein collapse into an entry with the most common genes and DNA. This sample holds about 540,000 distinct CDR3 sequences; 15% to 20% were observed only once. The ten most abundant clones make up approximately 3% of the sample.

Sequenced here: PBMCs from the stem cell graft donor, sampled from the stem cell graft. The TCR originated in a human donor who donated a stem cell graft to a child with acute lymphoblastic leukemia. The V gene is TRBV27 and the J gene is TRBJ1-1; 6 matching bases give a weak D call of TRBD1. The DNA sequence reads TGTGCCAGCAGTTTATCAGGGGGAGCCATGAACACTGAAGCTTTCTTT. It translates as CASSLSGGAMNTEAFF.